A selection of T cell receptor beta chains follows, all from one sample in a study of T-cell reconstitution after alpha-beta-depleted transplantation in children. MiXCR, applied by TCRdb to the PCR reads, yields one record per CDR3 protein. Here the sample spans under 300,000 distinct CDR3 sequences, approximately 10% being singletons. This sample comprised peripheral blood, obtained 180 days after TCRalphabeta/CD19-depleted stem cell transplant. The receptors shown here come from a male patient between 2 and 9 years old who had a stem cell transplant for chronic granulomatous disease, so the T cells may come from the graft donor. The CDR3 runs from the conserved cysteine through the conserved F or W. Fields, in order: J gene, V gene, CDR3 protein.

TRBJ2-2	TRBV9	CASSPRAFANTGELFF
TRBJ1-5	TRBV19	CASTGGGKMGNQPQHF
TRBJ2-5	TRBV12-3/TRBV12-4	CASSVTETQYF
TRBJ2-2	TRBV6-5	CASSYRVSPFTGELFF
TRBJ2-1	TRBV11-2	CASSLEASSGGRNEQFF
TRBJ1-1	TRBV3-1	CASRLGIGGAEAFF
TRBJ2-3	TRBV15	CATSRRTSAYTDTQYF
TRBJ2-3	TRBV29-1	CSSWGQGGSSTDTQYF
TRBJ2-2	TRBV29-1	CSVGAGGAGELFF
TRBJ2-7	TRBV20-1	CSARLTGQDEQYF
TRBJ1-2	TRBV27	CASRPTGNYGYTF
TRBJ1-2	TRBV29-1	CSGQGLSPNYGYTF
TRBJ1-4	TRBV2	CASSETANGEKLFF
TRBJ1-1	TRBV20-1	CSAREGTGGNTEAFF
TRBJ2-3	TRBV7-3	CASSRVLNSYTDTQYF
TRBJ2-4	TRBV20-1	CSARRLAGGKSGKNIQYF
TRBJ1-1	TRBV20-1	CSAQGRGHTEAFF
TRBJ2-1	TRBV5-6	CASSKGLAGSYNEQFF
TRBJ1-6	TRBV18	CASSPLGRNNSPLHF
TRBJ2-5	TRBV7-2	CASSLSPAETQYF
TRBJ2-7	TRBV7-9	CASSSTVYTYEQYF
TRBJ2-7	TRBV18	CASSRGSPAYEQYF
TRBJ1-1	TRBV12-3/TRBV12-4	CASSADRGTEAFF
TRBJ2-4	TRBV29-1	CSAVDRKNIQYF
TRBJ2-7	TRBV28	CASSPDRTYEQYF
TRBJ2-1	TRBV28	CASSLERGGGHNEQFF
TRBJ1-1	TRBV2	CASTRTGGNTEAFF
TRBJ2-7	TRBV27	CASSLSRSSYEQYF
TRBJ2-1	TRBV5-1	CASSKGLAGGTSEQFF
TRBJ2-4	TRBV7-8	CASSLRTTKNIQYF
TRBJ2-2	TRBV3-1	CASSQVSGGVANTGELFF
TRBJ2-7	TRBV4-2	CASSQEGQSSYEQYF
TRBJ2-2	TRBV5-5	CASSLENVVGELFF
TRBJ2-7	TRBV20-1	CSASSGGSYEQYF
TRBJ2-3	TRBV7-9	CASSLDPGSTDTQYF
TRBJ2-7	TRBV9	CASAPTSGYEQYF
TRBJ2-1	TRBV6-1	CASSESSGGSWEQFF